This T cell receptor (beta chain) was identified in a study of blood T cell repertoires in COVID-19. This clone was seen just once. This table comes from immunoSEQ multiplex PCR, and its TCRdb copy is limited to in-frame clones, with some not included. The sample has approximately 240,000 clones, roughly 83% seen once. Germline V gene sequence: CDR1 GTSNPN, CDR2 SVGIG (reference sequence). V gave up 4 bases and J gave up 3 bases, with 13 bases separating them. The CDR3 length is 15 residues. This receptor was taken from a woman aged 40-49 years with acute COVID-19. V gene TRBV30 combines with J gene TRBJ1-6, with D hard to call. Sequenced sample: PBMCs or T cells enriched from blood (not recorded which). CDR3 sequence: CAWTGGGFYNSPLHF. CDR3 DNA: TGTGCCTGGACCGGAGGCGGGTTCTATAATTCACCCCTCCACTTT.